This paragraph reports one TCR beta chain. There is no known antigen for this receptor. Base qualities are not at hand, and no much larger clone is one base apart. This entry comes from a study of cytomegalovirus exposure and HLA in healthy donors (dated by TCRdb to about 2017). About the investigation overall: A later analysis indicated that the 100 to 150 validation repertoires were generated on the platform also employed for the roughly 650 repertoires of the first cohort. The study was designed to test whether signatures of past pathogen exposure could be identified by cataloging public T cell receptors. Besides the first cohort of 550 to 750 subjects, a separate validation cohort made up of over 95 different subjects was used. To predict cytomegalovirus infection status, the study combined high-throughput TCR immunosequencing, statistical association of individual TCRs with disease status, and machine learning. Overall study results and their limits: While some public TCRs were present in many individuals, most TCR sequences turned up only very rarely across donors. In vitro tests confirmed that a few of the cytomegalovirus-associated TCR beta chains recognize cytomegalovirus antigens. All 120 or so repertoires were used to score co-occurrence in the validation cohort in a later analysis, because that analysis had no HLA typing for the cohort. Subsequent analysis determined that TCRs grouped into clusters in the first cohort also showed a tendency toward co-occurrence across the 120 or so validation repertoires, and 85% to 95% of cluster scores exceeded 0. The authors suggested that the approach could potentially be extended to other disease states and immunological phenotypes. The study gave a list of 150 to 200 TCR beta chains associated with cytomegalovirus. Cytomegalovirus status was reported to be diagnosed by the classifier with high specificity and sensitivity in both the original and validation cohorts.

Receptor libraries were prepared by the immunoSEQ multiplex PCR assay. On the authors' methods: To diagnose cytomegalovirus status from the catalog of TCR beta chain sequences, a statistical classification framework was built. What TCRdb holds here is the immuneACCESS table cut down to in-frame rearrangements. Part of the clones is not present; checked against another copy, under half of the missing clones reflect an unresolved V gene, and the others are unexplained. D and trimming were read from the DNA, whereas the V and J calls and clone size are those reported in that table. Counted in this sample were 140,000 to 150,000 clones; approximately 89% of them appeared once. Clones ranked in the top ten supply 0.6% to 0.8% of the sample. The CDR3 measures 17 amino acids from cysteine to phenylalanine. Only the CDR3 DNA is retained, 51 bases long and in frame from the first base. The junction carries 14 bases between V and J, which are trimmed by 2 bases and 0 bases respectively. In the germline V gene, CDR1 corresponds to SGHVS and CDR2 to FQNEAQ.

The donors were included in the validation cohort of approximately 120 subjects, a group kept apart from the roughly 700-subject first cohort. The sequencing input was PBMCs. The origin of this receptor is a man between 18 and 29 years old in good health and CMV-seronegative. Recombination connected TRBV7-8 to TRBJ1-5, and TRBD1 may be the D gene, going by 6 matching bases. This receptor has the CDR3 CASSLTGRVGSNQPQHF. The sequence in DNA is TGTGCCAGCAGCTTAACAGGGAGGGTCGGTAGCAATCAGCCCCAGCATTTT.